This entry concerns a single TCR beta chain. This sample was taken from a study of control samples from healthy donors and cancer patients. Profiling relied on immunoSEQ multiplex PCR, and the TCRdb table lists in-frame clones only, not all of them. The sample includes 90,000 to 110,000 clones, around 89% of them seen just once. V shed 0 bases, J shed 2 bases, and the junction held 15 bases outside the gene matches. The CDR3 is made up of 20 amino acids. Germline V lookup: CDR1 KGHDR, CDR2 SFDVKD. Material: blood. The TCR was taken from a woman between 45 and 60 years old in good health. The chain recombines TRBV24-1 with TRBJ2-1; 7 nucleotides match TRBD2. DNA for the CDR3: TGTGCCACCAGTGATTTGGAGGTTCGGAGTAGCGGGCCCCCCTACAATGAGCAGTTCTTC. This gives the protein CATSDLEVRSSGPPYNEQFF.